The text below deals with one TCR beta chain. Treatment given: randomized to nivolumab then ipilimumab (arm A) or the reverse (arm B). No patient had prior DNA-damaging chemotherapy. Live CD3+CD8+ CD19− CD56− cells were sorted from PBMCs. CDR1 SGDLS and CDR2 YYNGEE come from the germline V gene. The CDR3 has 14 residues. V gave up 0 bases and J gave up 8 bases, with 9 bases separating them. The record originates from a study of sequential checkpoint blockade in melanoma. Method: immunoSEQ multiplex PCR; TCRdb's copy keeps in-frame clones and lacks some. This sample has tens of thousands of clones, with 84% found just once.

The TCR comes from a human donor with melanoma. This chain uses TRBV9 with TRBJ1-6; D not resolved. Material: CD8+ T cells sorted from blood (inferred from file names), obtained from a patient given nivolumab and ipilimumab in sequence. CDR3 amino acids: CASSVAYQDSPLHF. The DNA of the CDR3 is TGTGCCAGCAGCGTAGCCTACCAGGATTCACCCCTCCACTTT.